This passage covers 25 T cell receptor beta chains from one sample sequenced in a study of cytomegalovirus exposure and HLA in healthy donors. In the PCR, 60 Vbeta and 13 Jbeta primers were used. The data were produced by immunoSEQ multiplex PCR, yet TCRdb's version contains in-frame clones alone and is incomplete. Here the sample spans 100,000 to 150,000 clones, around 80% being singletons. Sequenced material: PBMCs. Receptors were obtained from a woman between 40 and 50 years old in good health and CMV-seronegative.

V is TRBV5-8 and J is TRBJ2-5; possible D gene TRBD2, 6 bases. Germline CDR1 and CDR2: SGHTS and YDEGEE. The CDR3 covers 15 residues. Trimming cost V 4 bases and J 5 bases, with 18 bases left between them. CDR3 sequence reads: CASSALQGLGETQYF. CDR3 bases: TGTGCCAGCAGCGCCCTCCAGGGACTCGGTGAGACCCAGTACTTC.

The chain couples TRBV28 to TRBJ1-2; a weak D match, TRBD1 (6 bases). The germline CDR1 and CDR2 sequences are MDHEN and SYDVKM. Trimming pared 3 bases from V and 1 base from J, leaving 9 bases between. The CDR3 extends over 14 amino acids. CDR3 residues: CASSFPGVNYGYTF. For the CDR3, the DNA is TGTGCCAGCAGTTTCCCAGGGGTTAACTATGGCTACACCTTC.

V usage is TRBV5-1 and J usage is TRBJ1-4; TRBD1 agrees at 9 bases. Germline lookup yields CDR1 SGHRS and CDR2 YFSETQ. The CDR3 runs 15 residues. Trimming removed 4 bases from V and 5 bases from J; junction bases left unmatched: 6. CDR3 in amino acids: CASSTQGQGNEKLFF. CDR3 nucleotide sequence: TGCGCCAGCAGCACTCAGGGACAGGGAAATGAAAAACTGTTTTTT.

The chain recombines TRBV19 with TRBJ2-1; possible D gene TRBD2, 6 bases. The CDR3 spans 16 residues. Trimming removed 3 bases at V and 0 bases at J, with 12 bases between. Germline values: CDR1 LNHDA, CDR2 SQIVND (reference sequence). The CDR3 region is CASSMMEGSSYNEQFF. The CDR3 coding sequence is TGTGCCAGTAGTATGATGGAGGGGAGCTCCTACAATGAGCAGTTCTTC. Full variable domain (rest looked up from reference TRBV19 and TRBJ2-1): DGGITQSPKYLFRKEGQNVTLSCEQNLNHDAMYWYRQDPGQGLRLIYYSQIVNDFQKGDIAEGYSVSREKKESFPLTVTSAQKNPTAFYLCASSMMEGSSYNEQFFGPGTRLTVL.

This clone occurred a few times. The chain carries TRBV14 and TRBJ2-1; 11 positions agree with TRBD2. Looked up from germline, CDR1 is SGHDN and CDR2 is FVKESK. There are 15 residues in the CDR3. The V gene end was trimmed by 4 bases and the J gene end by 3 bases; junction bases not matched to a gene: 2. CDR3 DNA: TGTGCCAGCAGCCCGACTAGCGGGGTCTACAATGAGCAGTTCTTC. Translation: CASSPTSGVYNEQFF.

This sequence joins TRBV5-1 and TRBJ1-1, with D tentatively TRBD1 (6 bases). With 7 bases removed from V and 0 bases from J, the gap between germline ends came to 13 bases. CDR3 length: 14 amino acids. Germline V gene sequence: CDR1 SGHRS, CDR2 YFSETQ. CDR3: CASGRGALNTEAFF. The CDR3 nucleotides read TGCGCCAGCGGCCGGGGGGCCCTGAACACTGAAGCTTTCTTT.

J is TRBJ1-5 and V is TRBV6-4; 11 nucleotides agree with TRBD1. CDR1 is MRHNA, CDR2 SNTAGT, per germline. The J segment lost 4 bases and the V segment lost 8 bases, leaving 10 bases of the junction unmatched. CDR3 length: 16 amino acids. The CDR3: CASYKGRDRGNQPQHF. The DNA of the CDR3 is TGTGCCAGCTATAAAGGCCGGGACAGGGGGAATCAGCCCCAGCATTTT.

CDR3 coding DNA: TGTGCCAGCAGCCCCCTAGCGGGAATTGGGGAGACCCAGTACTTC. This codes for CASSPLAGIGETQYF. This chain joins TRBV7-9 and TRBJ2-5; 9 positions match TRBD2. Germline V gene lookup returns CDR1 SEHNR and CDR2 FQNEAQ (reference sequence). V trimming: 5 bases; J trimming: 5 bases; junction bases outside the gene matches: 9. The CDR3 is made up of 15 amino acids.

This chain uses TRBV6-6 with TRBJ1-5; the D gene is possibly TRBD1 (5 bases). Germline V gene sequence: CDR1 MNHNY, CDR2 SVGAGI (reference sequence). The V and J ends lost 5 bases and 4 bases respectively, with 12 bases between them. This CDR3 has 14 amino acids. CDR3: CASSTDRANQPQHF. CDR3 sequence (DNA): TGTGCCAGCAGTACTGACAGAGCAAATCAGCCCCAGCATTTT.

The CDR3 loop reads CASSVRNQGTEETQYF. DNA of the CDR3: TGTGCCAGCAGTGTCCGTAATCAGGGGACAGAAGAGACCCAGTACTTC. The genes are TRBV25-1 and TRBJ2-5, with TRBD1 identical over 7 bases. The germline CDR1 and CDR2 sequences are MGHDK and SYGVNS. Unmatched junction bases numbered 11, after V lost 4 bases and J lost 3 bases. The CDR3 extends over 16 amino acids.

The chain has TRBV28 and TRBJ1-1; TRBD1 matches 9 bases. The trim removed 1 base at V and 11 bases at J, leaving 11 bases unmatched. This CDR3 comprises 15 residues. Looked up from germline, CDR1 is MDHEN and CDR2 is SYDVKM. This chain's CDR3 is CASSLFRQGGLVAFF. As DNA, the CDR3 is TGTGCCAGCAGTTTATTCCGACAGGGGGGCCTGGTTGCTTTCTTT.

The chain recombines TRBV6-4 with TRBJ2-3, with 9 bases identical to TRBD2. V gave up 0 bases and J gave up 3 bases; unmatched junction bases: 1. Germline loops: CDR1 MRHNA, CDR2 SNTAGT. This CDR3 region has 15 residues. The CDR3 sequence: CASSDSSGGTDTQYF. As DNA, the CDR3 is TGTGCCAGCAGTGACTCGAGCGGGGGGACAGATACGCAGTATTTT.

The rearrangement uses TRBV6-1 and TRBJ1-5; 7 bases map to TRBD1. CDR3 length: 16 residues. Losses at the gene ends were 3 bases for V and 4 bases for J; bases not matched to a gene: 9. The V gene's germline CDR1 is MNHNS and CDR2 SASEGT. This chain's CDR3 is CASSDGRSGGNQPQHF. The DNA for the CDR3 is TGTGCCAGCAGTGACGGAAGGTCAGGGGGAAATCAGCCCCAGCATTTT.

This rearrangement joins TRBV7-2 to TRBJ2-1, with a weak D call TRBD1 (5 bases). The V end was cut by 5 bases, the J end by 9 bases, with 17 bases between. CDR3 length: 14 amino acids. Germline CDR1 and CDR2: SGHTA and FQGNSA. The CDR3 here is CASSRQGTQGEQFF. In DNA form, the CDR3 reads TGTGCCAGCAGCCGCCAGGGAACTCAGGGTGAGCAGTTCTTC.

The V and J genes are TRBV6-1 and TRBJ2-3; D gene ambiguous. Germline V CDR1 and CDR2: MNHNS, SASEGT. The CDR3 covers 13 residues. V lost 6 bases and J lost 4, with 11 bases in between. As DNA, the CDR3 is TGTGCCAGCAGGAACGAGCTCCCAGATACGCAGTATTTT. It yields the protein CASRNELPDTQYF.

In this sample, this clone turned up once. The chain has TRBV27 and TRBJ2-2; D is perhaps TRBD1 (6 bases). The CDR3 has 15 residues. Germline values: CDR1 MNHEY, CDR2 SMNVEV (reference sequence). V gave up 5 bases and J gave up 3 bases, with 13 bases separating them. The CDR3 here is CASSPTGFHTGELFF. In nucleotides, the CDR3 is TGTGCCAGCAGTCCAACAGGGTTTCACACCGGGGAGCTGTTTTTT.

The chain combines TRBV19 with TRBJ2-1; 7 nucleotides match TRBD2. The CDR3 is made up of 15 amino acids. J gave up 5 bases and V 3 bases, and 7 bases lay outside the gene matches. Germline CDR1 LNHDA, CDR2 SQIVND (reference sequence). The CDR3 reads CASSISAGPHNEQFF. The CDR3 DNA follows: TGTGCCAGTAGTATCTCAGCGGGACCCCACAATGAGCAGTTCTTC.

This clone showed up just a few times. The chain links TRBV9 to TRBJ2-1, with unresolved D. This CDR3 has 16 residues. Trimming removed 4 bases from V and 0 bases from J, with 14 bases in between. Germline V gene data show CDR1 as SGDLS and CDR2 as YYNGEE. The DNA for the CDR3 is TGTGCCAGCAGCCCCCTGATCACGAGCTCCTACAATGAGCAGTTCTTC. Residues: CASSPLITSSYNEQFF.

V is TRBV11-2 and J is TRBJ1-1; D gene uncertain. The V end was cut by 0 bases, the J end by 8 bases, with 7 bases between. The CDR3 spans 12 residues. Germline V gene lookup returns CDR1 SGHAT and CDR2 FQNNGV. The CDR3 coding sequence is TGTGCCAGCAGCTTAGACAGGTTGGAAGCTTTCTTT. It codes for CASSLDRLEAFF. Combining the CDR3 with reference TRBV11-2 and TRBJ1-1 gives the whole variable domain EAGVAQSPRYKIIEKRQSVAFWCNPISGHATLYWYQQILGQGPKLLIQFQNNGVVDDSQLPKDRFSAERLKGVDSTLKIQPAKLEDSAVYLCASSLDRLEAFFGQGTRLTVV.

This chain uses TRBV7-2 with TRBJ2-3; 11 nucleotides agree with TRBD2. The V gene end was trimmed by 5 bases and the J gene end by 2 bases; junction bases not matched to a gene: 6. CDR3 length: 16 amino acids. CDR1 is SGHTA, CDR2 FQGNSA, per germline. CDR3 DNA: TGTGCCAGCAGCCGACTAGCGGGGTTTACCACAGATACGCAGTATTTT. It encodes CASSRLAGFTTDTQYF. Full variable domain (remainder filled in from reference TRBV7-2 and TRBJ2-3): GAGVSQSPSNKVTEKGKDVELRCDPISGHTALYWYRQSLGQGLEFLIYFQGNSAPDKSGLPSDRFSAERTGGSVSTLTIQRTQQEDSAVYLCASSRLAGFTTDTQYFGPGTRLTVL.

The V call is TRBV5-1, the J call TRBJ2-7, with 10 bases identical to TRBD1. The CDR3 length is 17 residues. V lost 4 bases and J lost 1; bases outside the gene matches: 11. Germline CDR1 SGHRS, CDR2 YFSETQ. The CDR3 is CASSQPIAGQGSYEQYF. The CDR3, as DNA: TGCGCCAGCAGCCAACCTATTGCGGGACAGGGGTCCTACGAGCAGTACTTC.

V and J are TRBV19 and TRBJ2-5; 8 nucleotides align to TRBD1. The CDR3 consists of 14 residues. J lost 5 bases, V lost 5 bases, and 7 bases had no gene match. CDR1 is LNHDA, CDR2 SQIVND, per germline (reference sequence). The CDR3: CASSLGQGWETQYF. The CDR3 nucleotides read TGTGCCAGTAGTCTCGGACAGGGCTGGGAGACCCAGTACTTC.

With respect to this clone: Additional DNA sequences in this sample encode the identical CDR3. The V gene is TRBV6-1, the J gene TRBJ1-2; 8 bases line up with TRBD1. The germline gives CDR1 MNHNS, CDR2 SASEGT. Trimming cost V 5 bases and J 5 bases; bases outside gene matches: 7. The CDR3 sequence is 14 residues long. The CDR3 DNA follows: TGTGCCAGCAGTTTGGACAGGGAAGGGTATGGCTACACCTTC. This encodes CASSLDREGYGYTF.

This clone turned up a few times. The chain links TRBV21-1 to TRBJ2-5; TRBD2 is the table's D call and was not checked against the DNA. TRBV21-1 is flagged as a pseudogene. This CDR3 region has 14 residues. The CDR3 here is CASSKVREGETQYF. CDR3 DNA sequence: TGTGCCAGCAGCAAAGTAAGAGAGGGTGAGACCCAGTACTTC.

This clone came up once. The chain has TRBV5-6 and TRBJ1-2, with TRBD1 as a possible D gene (6 bases). The CDR3 is 16 amino acids. Germline loops: CDR1 SGHDT, CDR2 YYEEEE. V was trimmed by 2 bases and J by 4 bases, leaving 18 bases between them. This chain's CDR3 is CASSFITGSMSYGYTF. The CDR3 DNA follows: TGTGCCAGCAGCTTTATTACAGGGTCAATGAGCTATGGCTACACCTTC.